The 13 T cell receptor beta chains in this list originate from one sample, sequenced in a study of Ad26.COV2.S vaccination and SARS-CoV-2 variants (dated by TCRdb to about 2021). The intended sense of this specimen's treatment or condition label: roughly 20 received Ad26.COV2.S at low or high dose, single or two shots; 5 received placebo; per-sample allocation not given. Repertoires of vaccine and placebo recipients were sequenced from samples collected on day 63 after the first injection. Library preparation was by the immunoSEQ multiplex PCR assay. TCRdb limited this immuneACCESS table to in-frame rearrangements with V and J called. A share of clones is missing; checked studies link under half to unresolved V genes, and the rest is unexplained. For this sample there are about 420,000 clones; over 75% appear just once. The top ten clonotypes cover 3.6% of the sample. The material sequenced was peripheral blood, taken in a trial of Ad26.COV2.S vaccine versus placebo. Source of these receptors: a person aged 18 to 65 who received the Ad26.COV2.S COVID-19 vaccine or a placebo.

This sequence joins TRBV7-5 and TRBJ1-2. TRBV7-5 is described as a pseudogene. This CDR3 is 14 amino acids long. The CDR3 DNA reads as TGTGCCAGAACCAAAGGCCGATGGAGCTATGGCTACACCTTC. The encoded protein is CARTKGRWSYGYTF.

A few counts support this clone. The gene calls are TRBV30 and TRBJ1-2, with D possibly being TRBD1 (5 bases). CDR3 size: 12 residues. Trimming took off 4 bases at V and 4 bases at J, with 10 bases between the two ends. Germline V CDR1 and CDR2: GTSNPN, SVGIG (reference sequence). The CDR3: CAWKFTGYGYTF. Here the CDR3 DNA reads TGTGCCTGGAAGTTTACAGGCTATGGCTACACCTTC.

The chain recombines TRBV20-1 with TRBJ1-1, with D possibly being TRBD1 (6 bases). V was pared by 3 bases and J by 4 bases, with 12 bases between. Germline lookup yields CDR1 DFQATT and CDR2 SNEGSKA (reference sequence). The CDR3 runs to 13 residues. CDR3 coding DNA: TGCAGTGCTAGTAAACCGGGGGCCACTGAAGCTTTCTTT. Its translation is CSASKPGATEAFF.

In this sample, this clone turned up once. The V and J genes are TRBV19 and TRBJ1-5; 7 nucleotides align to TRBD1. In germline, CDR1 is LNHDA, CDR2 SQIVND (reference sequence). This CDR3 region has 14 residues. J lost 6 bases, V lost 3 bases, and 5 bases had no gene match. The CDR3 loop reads CASSIPGGSQPQHF. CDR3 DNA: TGTGCCAGTAGTATCCCAGGGGGAAGTCAGCCCCAGCATTTT. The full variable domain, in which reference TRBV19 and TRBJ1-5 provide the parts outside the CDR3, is DGGITQSPKYLFRKEGQNVTLSCEQNLNHDAMYWYRQDPGQGLRLIYYSQIVNDFQKGDIAEGYSVSREKKESFPLTVTSAQKNPTAFYLCASSIPGGSQPQHFGDGTRLSIL.

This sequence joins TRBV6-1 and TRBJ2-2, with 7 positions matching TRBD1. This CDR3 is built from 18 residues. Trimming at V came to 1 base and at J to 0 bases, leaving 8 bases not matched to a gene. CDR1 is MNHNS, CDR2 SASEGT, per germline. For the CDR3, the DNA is TGTGCCAGCAGTGAAGTCCGGGACAGCATCACGAACACCGGGGAGCTGTTTTTT. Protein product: CASSEVRDSITNTGELFF.

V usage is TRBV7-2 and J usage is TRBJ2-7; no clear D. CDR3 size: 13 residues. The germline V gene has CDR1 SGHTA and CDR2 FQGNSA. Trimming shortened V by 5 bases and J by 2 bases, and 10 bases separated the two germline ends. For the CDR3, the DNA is TGTGCCAGCAGCCCCCATGACCCCTACGAGCAGTACTTC. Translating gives CASSPHDPYEQYF.

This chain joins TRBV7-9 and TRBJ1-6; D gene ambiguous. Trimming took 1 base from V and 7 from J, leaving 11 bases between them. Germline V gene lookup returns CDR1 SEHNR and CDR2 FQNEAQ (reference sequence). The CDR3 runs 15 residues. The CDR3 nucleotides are TGTGCCAGCAGCTTAGATGCAGTCAGGAATTCACCCCTCCACTTT. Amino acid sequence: CASSLDAVRNSPLHF. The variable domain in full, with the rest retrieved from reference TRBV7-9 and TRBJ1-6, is DTGVSQNPRHKITKRGQNVTFRCDPISEHNRLYWYRQTLGQGPEFLTYFQNEAQLEKSRLLSDRFSAERPKGSFSTLEIQRTEQGDSAMYLCASSLDAVRNSPLHFGNGTRLTVT.

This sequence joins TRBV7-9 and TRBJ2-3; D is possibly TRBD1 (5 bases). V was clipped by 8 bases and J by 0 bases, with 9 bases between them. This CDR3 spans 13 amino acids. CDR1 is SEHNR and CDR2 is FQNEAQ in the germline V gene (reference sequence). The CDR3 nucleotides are TGTGCCAGCGGTGGGGCTAGCACAGATACGCAGTATTTT. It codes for CASGGASTDTQYF. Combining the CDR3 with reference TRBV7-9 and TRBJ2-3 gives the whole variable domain DTGVSQNPRHKITKRGQNVTFRCDPISEHNRLYWYRQTLGQGPEFLTYFQNEAQLEKSRLLSDRFSAERPKGSFSTLEIQRTEQGDSAMYLCASGGASTDTQYFGPGTRLTVL.

The CDR3 nucleotides read TGTGCCAGCAGCTTATCATATGGGGGTCTTTCCTACAATGAGCAGTTCTTC. Translating it yields CASSLSYGGLSYNEQFF. The chain has TRBV11-2 and TRBJ2-1; D may correspond to TRBD1 or TRBD2 (5 bases each). The V and J ends lost 2 bases and 1 base respectively, with 15 bases between them. The CDR3 runs 17 residues. The germline V gene encodes CDR1 SGHAT and CDR2 FQNNGV.

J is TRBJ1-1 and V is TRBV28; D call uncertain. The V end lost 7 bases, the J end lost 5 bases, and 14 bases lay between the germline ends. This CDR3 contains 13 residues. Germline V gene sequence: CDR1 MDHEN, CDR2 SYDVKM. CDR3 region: CASIPSRWTEAFF. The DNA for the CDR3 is TGTGCCAGCATTCCCTCGAGGTGGACTGAAGCTTTCTTT.

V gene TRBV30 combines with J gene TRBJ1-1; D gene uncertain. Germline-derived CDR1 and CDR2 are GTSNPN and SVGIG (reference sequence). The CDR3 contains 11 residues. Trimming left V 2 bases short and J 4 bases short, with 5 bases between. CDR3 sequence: CAWSKGTEAFF. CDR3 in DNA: TGTGCCTGGAGTAAAGGCACTGAAGCTTTCTTT.

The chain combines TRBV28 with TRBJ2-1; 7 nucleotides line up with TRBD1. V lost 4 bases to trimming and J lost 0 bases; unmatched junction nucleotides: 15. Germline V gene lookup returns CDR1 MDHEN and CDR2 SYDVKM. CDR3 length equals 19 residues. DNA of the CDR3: TGTGCCAGCAGTTCCAACTCCGGGACAGAAAACAGCTCCTACAATGAGCAGTTCTTC. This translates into CASSSNSGTENSSYNEQFF.

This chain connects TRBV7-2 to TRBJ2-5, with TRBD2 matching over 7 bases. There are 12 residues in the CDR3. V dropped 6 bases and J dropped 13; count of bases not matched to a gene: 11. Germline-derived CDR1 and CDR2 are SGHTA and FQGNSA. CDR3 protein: CASSFSGALVYF. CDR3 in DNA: TGTGCCAGCAGTTTCAGCGGGGCCTTGGTGTACTTC.